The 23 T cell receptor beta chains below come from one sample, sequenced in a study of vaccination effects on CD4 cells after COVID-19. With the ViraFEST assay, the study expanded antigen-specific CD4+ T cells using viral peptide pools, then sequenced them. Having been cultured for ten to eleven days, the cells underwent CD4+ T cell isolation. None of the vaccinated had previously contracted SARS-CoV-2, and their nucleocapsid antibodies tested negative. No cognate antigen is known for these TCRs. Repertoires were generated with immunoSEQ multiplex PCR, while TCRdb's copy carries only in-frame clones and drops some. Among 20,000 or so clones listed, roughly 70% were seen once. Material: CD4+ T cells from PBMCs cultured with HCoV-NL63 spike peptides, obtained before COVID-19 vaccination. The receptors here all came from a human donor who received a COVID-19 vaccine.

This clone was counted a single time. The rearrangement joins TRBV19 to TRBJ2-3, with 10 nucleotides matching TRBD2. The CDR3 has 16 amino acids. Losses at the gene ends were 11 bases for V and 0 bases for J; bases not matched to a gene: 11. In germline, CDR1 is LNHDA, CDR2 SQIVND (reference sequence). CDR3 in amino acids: CACSRASGSSTDTQYF. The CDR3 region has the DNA TGTGCCTGCAGTAGGGCTAGCGGGAGTAGCACAGATACGCAGTATTTT.

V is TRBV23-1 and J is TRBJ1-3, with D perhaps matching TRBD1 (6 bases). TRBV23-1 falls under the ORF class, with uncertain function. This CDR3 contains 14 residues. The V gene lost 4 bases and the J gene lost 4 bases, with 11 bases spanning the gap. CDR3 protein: CASSLGTGGNTIYF. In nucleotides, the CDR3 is TGCGCCAGCAGTCTCGGCACAGGGGGAAACACCATATATTTT.

CDR3: CASSLLDRDQPQHF. CDR3 nucleotide sequence: TGTGCCAGCTCACTCTTAGACAGGGATCAGCCCCAGCATTTT. The rearrangement joins TRBV18 to TRBJ1-5; 7 bases agree with TRBD1. The CDR3 consists of 14 residues. CDR1 KGHSH and CDR2 LQKENI come from the germline V gene. Trimming took 4 bases from V and 5 from J; bases not matched to a gene: 5.

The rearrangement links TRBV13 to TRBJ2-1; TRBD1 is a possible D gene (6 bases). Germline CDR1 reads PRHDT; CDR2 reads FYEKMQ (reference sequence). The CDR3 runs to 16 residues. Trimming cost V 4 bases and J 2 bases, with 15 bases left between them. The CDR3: CASSSSVRGTYNEQFF. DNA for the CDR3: TGTGCCAGCAGCTCCTCGGTGAGGGGGACCTACAATGAGCAGTTCTTC.

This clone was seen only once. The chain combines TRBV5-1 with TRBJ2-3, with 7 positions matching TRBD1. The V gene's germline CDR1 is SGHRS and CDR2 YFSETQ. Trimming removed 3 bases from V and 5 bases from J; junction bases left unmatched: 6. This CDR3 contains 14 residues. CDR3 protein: CASSWGQYEDTQYF. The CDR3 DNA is TGCGCCAGCAGCTGGGGACAGTATGAAGATACGCAGTATTTT.

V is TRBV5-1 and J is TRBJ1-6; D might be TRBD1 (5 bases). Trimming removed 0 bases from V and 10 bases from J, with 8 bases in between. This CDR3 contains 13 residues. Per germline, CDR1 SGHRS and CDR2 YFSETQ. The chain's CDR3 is CASSLEEGSPLHF. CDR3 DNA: TGCGCCAGCAGCTTGGAGGAGGGGTCACCCCTCCACTTT.

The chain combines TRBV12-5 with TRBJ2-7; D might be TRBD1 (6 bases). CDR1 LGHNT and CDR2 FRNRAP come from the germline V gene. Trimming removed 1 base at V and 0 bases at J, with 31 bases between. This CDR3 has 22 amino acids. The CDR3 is CASGLATGVFSLGQPSSYEQYF. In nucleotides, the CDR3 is TGTGCTAGTGGTTTGGCTACCGGGGTATTCAGCCTGGGACAACCGAGCTCCTACGAGCAGTACTTC.

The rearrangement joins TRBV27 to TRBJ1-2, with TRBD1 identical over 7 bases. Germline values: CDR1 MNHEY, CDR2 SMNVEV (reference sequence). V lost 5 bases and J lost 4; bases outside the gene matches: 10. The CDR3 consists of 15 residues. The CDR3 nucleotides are TGTGCCAGCAGTCGCTCCGGGACAGATGCCTATGGCTACACCTTC. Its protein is CASSRSGTDAYGYTF.

The CDR3 coding sequence is TGTGCCAGCAGCTTCCCAGGGCGGGCAGAAAGGAGCTCTGGAAACACCATATATTTT. This sequence encodes CASSFPGRAERSSGNTIYF. The chain uses TRBV11-2 and TRBJ1-3; possible D gene TRBD1, 5 bases. Germline assignment: CDR1 SGHAT and CDR2 FQNNGV. The CDR3 runs 19 residues. Trimming took off 3 bases at V and 0 bases at J, with 21 bases between the two ends. The whole variable domain, filled in from reference TRBV11-2 and TRBJ1-3, reads EAGVAQSPRYKIIEKRQSVAFWCNPISGHATLYWYQQILGQGPKLLIQFQNNGVVDDSQLPKDRFSAERLKGVDSTLKIQPAKLEDSAVYLCASSFPGRAERSSGNTIYFGEGSWLTVV.

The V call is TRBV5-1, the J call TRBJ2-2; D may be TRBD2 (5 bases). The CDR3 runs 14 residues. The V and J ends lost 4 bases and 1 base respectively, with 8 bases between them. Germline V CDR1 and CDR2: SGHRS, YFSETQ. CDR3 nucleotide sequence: TGCGCCAGCAGCCCCGGGGTGAACACCGGGGAGCTGTTTTTT. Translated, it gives CASSPGVNTGELFF.

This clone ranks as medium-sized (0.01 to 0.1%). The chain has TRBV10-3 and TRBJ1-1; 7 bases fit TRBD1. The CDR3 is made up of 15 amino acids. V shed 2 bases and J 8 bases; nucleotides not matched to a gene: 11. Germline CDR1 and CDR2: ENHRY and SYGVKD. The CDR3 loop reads CAISETGTATTEAFF. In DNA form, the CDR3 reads TGTGCCATCAGTGAGACCGGGACAGCTACTACCGAAGCTTTCTTT.

The CDR3 region is CASSLAWASGGPTYEQYF. CDR3 in DNA: TGCGCCAGCAGCTTGGCCTGGGCTAGCGGGGGCCCGACCTACGAGCAGTACTTC. V is TRBV5-1 and J is TRBJ2-7, with 10 bases identical to TRBD2. Unmatched junction bases numbered 11, after V lost 0 bases and J lost 2 bases. Germline CDR1 is SGHRS and CDR2 is YFSETQ. The CDR3 extends over 18 amino acids.

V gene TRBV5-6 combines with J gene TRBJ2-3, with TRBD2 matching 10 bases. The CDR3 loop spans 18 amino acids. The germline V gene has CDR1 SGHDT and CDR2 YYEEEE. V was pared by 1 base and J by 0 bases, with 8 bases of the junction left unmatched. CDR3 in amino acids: CASSLPGLAVSSTDTQYF. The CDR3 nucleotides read TGTGCCAGCAGCTTGCCCGGACTAGCGGTATCTAGCACAGATACGCAGTATTTT.

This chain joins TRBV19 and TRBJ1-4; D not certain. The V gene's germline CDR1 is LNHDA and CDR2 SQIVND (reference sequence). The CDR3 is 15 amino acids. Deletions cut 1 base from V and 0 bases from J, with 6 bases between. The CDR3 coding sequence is TGTGCCAGTAGTATAGCCCCGACAACTAATGAAAAACTGTTTTTT. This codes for CASSIAPTTNEKLFF.

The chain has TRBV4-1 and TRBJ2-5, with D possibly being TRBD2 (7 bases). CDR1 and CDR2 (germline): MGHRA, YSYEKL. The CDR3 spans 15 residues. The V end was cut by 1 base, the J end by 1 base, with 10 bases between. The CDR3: CASSQAGGRQETQYF. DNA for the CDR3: TGCGCCAGCAGCCAAGCGGGGGGCCGCCAAGAGACCCAGTACTTC.

This CDR3 is CATSDQRANEQFF. CDR3 sequence (DNA): TGTGCCACCAGTGACCAGCGGGCCAATGAGCAGTTCTTC. The chain employs TRBV24-1 and TRBJ2-1, with a tentative D call TRBD2 (6 bases). CDR3 size: 13 residues. The germline V gene has CDR1 KGHDR and CDR2 SFDVKD. V gave up 4 bases and J gave up 6 bases, with 9 bases separating them.

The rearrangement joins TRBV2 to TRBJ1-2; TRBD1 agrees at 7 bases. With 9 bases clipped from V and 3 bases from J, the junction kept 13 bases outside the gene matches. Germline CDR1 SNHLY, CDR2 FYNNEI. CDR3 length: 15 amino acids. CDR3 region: CARRLNDRAYYGYTF. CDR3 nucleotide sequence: TGTGCCAGACGCCTTAATGACAGGGCATACTATGGCTACACCTTC.

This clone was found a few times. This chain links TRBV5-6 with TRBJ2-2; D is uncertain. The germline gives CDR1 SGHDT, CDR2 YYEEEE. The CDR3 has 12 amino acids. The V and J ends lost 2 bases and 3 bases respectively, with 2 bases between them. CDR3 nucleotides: TGTGCCAGCAGCTTCCACACCGGGGAGCTGTTTTTT. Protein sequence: CASSFHTGELFF.

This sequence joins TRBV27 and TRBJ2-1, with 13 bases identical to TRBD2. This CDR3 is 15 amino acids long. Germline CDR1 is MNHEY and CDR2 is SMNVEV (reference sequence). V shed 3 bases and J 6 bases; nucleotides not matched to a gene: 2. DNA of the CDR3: TGTGCCAGCAGTTTTACTAGCGGGAGGGTCAATGAGCAGTTCTTC. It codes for CASSFTSGRVNEQFF.

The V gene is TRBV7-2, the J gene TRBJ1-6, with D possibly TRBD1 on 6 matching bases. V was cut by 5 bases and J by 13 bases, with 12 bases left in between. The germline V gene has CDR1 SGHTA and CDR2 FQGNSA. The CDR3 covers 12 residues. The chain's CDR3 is CASSPYDRPLHF. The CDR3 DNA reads TGTGCCAGCAGCCCTTATGACAGGCCCCTCCACTTT.

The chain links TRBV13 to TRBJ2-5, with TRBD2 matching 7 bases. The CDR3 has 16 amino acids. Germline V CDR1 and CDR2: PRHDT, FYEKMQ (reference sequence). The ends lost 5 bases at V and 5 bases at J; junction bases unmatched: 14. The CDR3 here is CASSPQSGARKETQYF. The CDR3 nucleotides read TGTGCCAGCAGCCCCCAAAGCGGGGCGCGAAAGGAGACCCAGTACTTC. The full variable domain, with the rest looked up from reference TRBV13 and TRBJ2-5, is AAGVIQSPRHLIKEKRETATLKCYPIPRHDTVYWYQQGPGQDPQFLISFYEKMQSDKGSIPDRFSAQQFSDYHSELNMSSLELGDSALYFCASSPQSGARKETQYFGPGTRLLVL.

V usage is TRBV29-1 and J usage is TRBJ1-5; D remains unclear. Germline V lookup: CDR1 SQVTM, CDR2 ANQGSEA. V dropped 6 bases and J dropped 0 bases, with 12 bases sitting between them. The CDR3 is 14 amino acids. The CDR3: CSVSGPYSNQPQHF. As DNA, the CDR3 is TGCAGCGTCTCCGGGCCTTATAGCAATCAGCCCCAGCATTTT.

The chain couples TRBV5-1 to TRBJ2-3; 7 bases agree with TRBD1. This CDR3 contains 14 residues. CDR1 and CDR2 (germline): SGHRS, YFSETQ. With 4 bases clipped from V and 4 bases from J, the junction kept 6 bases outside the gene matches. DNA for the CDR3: TGCGCCAGCAGCATGACAGGGCCCCCAGATACGCAGTATTTT. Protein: CASSMTGPPDTQYF.